This TCR beta chain was identified in a study of T cells in localized non-small cell lung cancer. With regard to this clone: Its antigen is still unknown.

Here immunoSEQ multiplex PCR was the method, and the copy in TCRdb shows in-frame clones only, minus some. This sample has 130,000 or so clones, with more than 80% found just once. Trimming took 2 bases from V and 2 from J, leaving 4 bases between them. Germline loops: CDR1 SGHTA, CDR2 FQGNSA. The CDR3 spans 13 residues. Findings and limits, study-wide: A median of around 57 clones ranked among the top 100 in tumor appeared in adjacent lung. Investigators sequenced only a single tumor region, leaving heterogeneity possible. Greater T cell density in blood accompanied longer overall survival. Of the tissues analyzed, uninvolved adjacent lung showed maximal T cell clonality, greater than tumor.

This sample comprised peripheral blood, obtained before any cancer treatment. The sequence was obtained from a female donor at least 60 years old with stage I lung adenocarcinoma. The chain carries TRBV7-2 and TRBJ2-1; D gene ambiguous. The CDR3 loop is CASSLTAYNEQFF. Here the CDR3 DNA reads TGTGCCAGCAGCTTAACAGCCTACAATGAGCAGTTCTTC.